This T cell receptor (beta chain) emerged from a study of post-analysis software for immune sequencing data. About the research overall: Some patients lacked subtype; others had relapsing-remitting, secondary progressive or progressive-relapsing disease. Study-wide results and limits: Those samples that were prepared in the same batch co-clustered strongly by F measure. In patients, about 5 TRBV segments were more frequent than in controls, with TRBV5-6, TRBV5-1 and TRBV20-1 among them. In multiple sclerosis, normalized Chao1 diversity was significantly below that of controls.

Unique molecular identifiers featured in each of the TCR beta cDNA libraries. TCRdb ran MiXCR on the PCR reads and lists one entry per CDR3 protein. The sample has around 400,000 distinct CDR3 sequences, roughly 38% seen once. Of note for this clonotype: Antigen unknown. The junction differs from germline at one of its ends, possibly a read error.

Germline V gene sequence: CDR1 LNHNV, CDR2 YYDKDF (reference sequence). The CDR3 spans 14 residues. The sequenced material came from blood. The chain joins TRBV15 to TRBJ2-4; no clear D gene. The tail of the sequence fits TRBJ2-7 better, so the J call may be wrong. This sequence originates from a girl aged 2 to 10 with multiple sclerosis. The chain's CDR3 is CATSGEEAFYEQYF. CDR3 nucleotide sequence: TGTGCCACCAGCGGAGAAGAAGCATTCTACGAGCAGTACTTC.